This entry is about one T cell receptor beta chain. What it recognizes is unknown. The ends were cut back, 5 bases at V and 3 bases at J, with 13 bases in the middle. This CDR3 has 15 residues. CDR1 is SGHVS, CDR2 FQNEAQ, per germline. The entry originates in a study of T cells in Graves' hyperthyroidism and ophthalmopathy. Broader study findings: Ophthalmopathy, which appeared later, was predicted by the model a median about 5.9 months before onset.

What was amplified from RNA transcripts were TCR beta CDR3 regions. Researchers ran a first-round RT-PCR on the TCR CDR3 using the HTBI primer set. TCRdb ran MiXCR on the multiplex PCR reads and lists one entry per CDR3 protein. The table shows roughly 500,000 distinct CDR3 sequences, with over 45% occurring only once. In making diagnoses, clinical symptoms, serum thyroxine and TRAb, thyroid ultrasound and orbital computed tomography were all used. This sequence originates from an adult woman with Graves' disease, either hyperthyroidism or ophthalmopathy (not recorded which). The chain joins TRBV7-8 to TRBJ2-2, with unresolved D. The sample was peripheral blood or thyroid tissue (not recorded which). The CDR3 is CASSPTGPDTGELFF. The CDR3 DNA is TGTGCCAGCAGCCCGACCGGACCGGACACCGGGGAGCTGTTTTTT.